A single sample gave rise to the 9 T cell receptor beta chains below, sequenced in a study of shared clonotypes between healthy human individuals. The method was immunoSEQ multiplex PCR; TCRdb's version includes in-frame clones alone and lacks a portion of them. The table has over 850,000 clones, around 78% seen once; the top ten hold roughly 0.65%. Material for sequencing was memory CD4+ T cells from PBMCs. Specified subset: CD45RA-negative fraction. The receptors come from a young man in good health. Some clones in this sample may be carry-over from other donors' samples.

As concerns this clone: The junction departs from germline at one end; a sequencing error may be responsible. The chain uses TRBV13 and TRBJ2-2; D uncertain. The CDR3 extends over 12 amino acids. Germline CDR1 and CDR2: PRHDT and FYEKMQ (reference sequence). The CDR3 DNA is TGTGCCAGCAGCTTAACCACCTGGGAGCTGTTTTTT. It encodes CASSLTTWELFF.

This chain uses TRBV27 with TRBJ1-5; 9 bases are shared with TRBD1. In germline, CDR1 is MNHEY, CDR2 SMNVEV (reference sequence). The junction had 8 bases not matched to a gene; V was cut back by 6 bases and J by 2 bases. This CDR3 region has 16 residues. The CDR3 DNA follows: TGTGCCAGCAGCAAATCGACAGGGGGAGGCAATCAGCCCCAGCATTTT. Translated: CASSKSTGGGNQPQHF.

DNA for the CDR3: TGTGCCAGCAGTTTGAGCCAGGGCAAAAACATTCAGTACTTC. As protein: CASSLSQGKNIQYF. This sequence joins TRBV28 and TRBJ2-4; D might be TRBD1 (5 bases). The CDR3 has 14 amino acids. Germline CDR1 and CDR2: MDHEN and SYDVKM. Trimming took off 3 bases at V and 3 bases at J, with 9 bases between the two ends.

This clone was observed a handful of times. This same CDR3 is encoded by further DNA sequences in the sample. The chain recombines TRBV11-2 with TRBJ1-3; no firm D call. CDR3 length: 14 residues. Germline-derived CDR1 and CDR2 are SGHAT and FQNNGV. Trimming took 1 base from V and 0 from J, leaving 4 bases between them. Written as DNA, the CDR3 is TGTGCCAGCAGCTTAGGAATCTCTGGAAACACCATATATTTT. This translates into CASSLGISGNTIYF.

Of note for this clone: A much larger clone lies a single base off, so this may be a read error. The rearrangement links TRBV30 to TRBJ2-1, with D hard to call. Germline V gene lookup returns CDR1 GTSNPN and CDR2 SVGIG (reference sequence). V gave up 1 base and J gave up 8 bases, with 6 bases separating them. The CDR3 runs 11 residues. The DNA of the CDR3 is TGTGCCTGGAGTGCACAATATGAGCAGTTCTTC. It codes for CAWSAQYEQFF.

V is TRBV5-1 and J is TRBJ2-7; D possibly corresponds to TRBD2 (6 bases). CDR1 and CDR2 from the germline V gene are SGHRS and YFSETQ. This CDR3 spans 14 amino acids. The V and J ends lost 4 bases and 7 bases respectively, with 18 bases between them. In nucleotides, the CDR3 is TGCGCCAGCAGCCCGTACGTTTTAGCGGAAGAGCAGTACTTC. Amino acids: CASSPYVLAEEQYF.

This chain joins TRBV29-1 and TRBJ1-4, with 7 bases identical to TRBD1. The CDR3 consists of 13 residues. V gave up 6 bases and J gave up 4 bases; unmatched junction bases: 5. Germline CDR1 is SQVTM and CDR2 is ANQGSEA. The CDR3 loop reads CSVPGTDNEKLFF. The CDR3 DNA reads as TGCAGCGTGCCCGGGACAGATAATGAAAAACTGTTTTTT.

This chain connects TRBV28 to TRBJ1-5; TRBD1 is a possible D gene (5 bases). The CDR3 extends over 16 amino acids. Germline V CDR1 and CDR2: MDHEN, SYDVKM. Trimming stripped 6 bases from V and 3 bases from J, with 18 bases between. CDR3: CASRPSSRGDNQPQHF. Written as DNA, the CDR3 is TGTGCCAGCAGACCCAGCTCGAGGGGAGACAATCAGCCCCAGCATTTT.

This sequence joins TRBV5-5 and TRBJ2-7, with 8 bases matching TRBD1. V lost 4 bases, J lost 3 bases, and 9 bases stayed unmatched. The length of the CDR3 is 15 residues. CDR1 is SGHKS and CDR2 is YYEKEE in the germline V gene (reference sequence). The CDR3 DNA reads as TGTGCCAGCAGCCCTGCCAGGGGGCCCCGCTACGAGCAGTACTTC. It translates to CASSPARGPRYEQYF.